The 19 T cell receptor beta chains listed next were all sequenced from one sample in a study of OX40 agonist ivuxolimab in advanced cancers. Sequencing was performed with immunoSEQ multiplex PCR; in TCRdb, only in-frame clones are kept and a portion is missing. The sample includes tens of thousands of clones, around 81% of them seen just once. Sequences were derived from CD4+ or CD8+ T cells sorted from blood, sampled in a trial of the OX40 agonist ivuxolimab. These receptors all come from an adult with an advanced solid tumor such as melanoma, head and neck, liver or kidney cancer.

This clone was found a few times. V usage is TRBV28 and J usage is TRBJ1-5; no definite D call. The CDR3 is 12 residues long. Germline CDR1 MDHEN, CDR2 SYDVKM. V lost 3 bases, J lost 6 bases, and 6 bases lay in between. CDR3 DNA sequence: TGTGCCAGCAGTTTGTACGGTCAGCCCCAGCATTTT. It translates to CASSLYGQPQHF.

The chain links TRBV30 to TRBJ1-3; D ambiguous. The germline V gene encodes CDR1 GTSNPN and CDR2 SVGIG (reference sequence). V gave up 2 bases and J gave up 1 base, with 21 bases separating them. CDR3 length: 18 amino acids. The CDR3 region has the DNA TGTGCCTGGAGTAGAACCAGGACGGGATTTACTTCTGGAAACACCATATATTTT. Its translation: CAWSRTRTGFTSGNTIYF.

The gene calls are TRBV18 and TRBJ2-5; 7 nucleotides line up with TRBD1. Trimming cost V 6 bases and J 5 bases; bases outside gene matches: 12. Germline lookup yields CDR1 KGHSH and CDR2 LQKENI. This CDR3 region has 15 residues. CDR3 loop: CASSPKEGAVETQYF. In DNA form, the CDR3 reads TGTGCCAGCTCTCCAAAAGAGGGGGCGGTGGAGACCCAGTACTTC.

This clone turned up a few times. This chain joins TRBV2 and TRBJ2-5; 9 bases fit TRBD2. The DNA end is a closer match to TRBJ2-7, so the J assignment may be wrong. CDR3 size: 16 residues. Per germline, CDR1 SNHLY and CDR2 FYNNEI. The CDR3 reads CASSWGSSGSWYEQYF. DNA of the CDR3: TGTGCCAGCAGTTGGGGTAGTAGCGGGAGTTGGTACGAGCAGTACTTC.

The chain carries TRBV11-2 and TRBJ1-6, with 8 bases identical to TRBD1. Germline assignment: CDR1 SGHAT and CDR2 FQNNGV. Unmatched junction bases numbered 6, after V lost 1 base and J lost 1 base. The CDR3 is 18 residues long. Here the CDR3 DNA reads TGTGCCAGCAGCTTAGGTCAGGGGGCCGTATCCTATAATTCACCCCTCCACTTT. The encoded protein is CASSLGQGAVSYNSPLHF.

This chain uses TRBV2 with TRBJ2-3; 15 positions agree with TRBD2. The CDR3 consists of 14 residues. V gave up 8 bases and J gave up 9 bases; unmatched junction bases: 6. Per the germline V gene, CDR1 is SNHLY and CDR2 is FYNNEI. CDR3 loop: CASLDGTSGGTQYF. CDR3 coding DNA: TGTGCCAGCTTAGACGGGACTAGCGGGGGGACGCAGTATTTT. The variable domain in full, completed from reference TRBV2 and TRBJ2-3, reads EPEVTQTPSHQVTQMGQEVILRCVPISNHLYFYWYRQILGQKVEFLVSFYNNEISEKSEIFDDQFSVERPDGSNFTLKIRSTKLEDSAMYFCASLDGTSGGTQYFGPGTRLTVL.

This clone has only one observation. This chain joins TRBV6-5 and TRBJ2-5; D may be TRBD1 (6 bases). From germline, CDR1 is MNHEY and CDR2 SVGAGI. The CDR3 runs to 13 residues. The V end lost 5 bases, the J end lost 1 base, and 8 bases lay between the germline ends. The CDR3 here is CASSGDIQETQYF. Written as DNA, the CDR3 is TGTGCCAGCAGTGGGGACATCCAAGAGACCCAGTACTTC.

The rearrangement uses TRBV4-2 and TRBJ2-1; D ambiguous. The CDR3 has 15 residues. V was pared by 0 bases and J by 6 bases, with 12 bases between. Germline CDR1 and CDR2: LGHNA and YNFKEQ. This CDR3 reads CASSQESQIPNEQFF. The CDR3 DNA reads as TGTGCCAGCAGCCAAGAATCCCAGATCCCCAATGAGCAGTTCTTC.

The gene calls are TRBV28 and TRBJ2-2; the match to TRBD1 covers 9 bases. In germline, CDR1 is MDHEN, CDR2 SYDVKM. The trim removed 0 bases at V and 8 bases at J, leaving 10 bases unmatched. The CDR3 spans 17 residues. The CDR3 DNA follows: TGTGCCAGCAGTTTATGGGGACCGGGACAGGGCATTGGGGAGCTGTTTTTT. This translates into CASSLWGPGQGIGELFF.

The rearrangement joins TRBV11-1 to TRBJ1-2, with D possibly being TRBD1 (6 bases). Germline CDR1 is SGHAT and CDR2 is FQDESV (reference sequence). Trimming removed 5 bases at V and 0 bases at J, with 16 bases between. The CDR3 has 16 amino acids. DNA of the CDR3: TGTGCCAGCAGCCATGCCGGGGAGGGGGCTAACTATGGCTACACCTTC. Its translation is CASSHAGEGANYGYTF.

This chain joins TRBV28 and TRBJ2-3; tentative D call: TRBD1 (7 bases). The germline gives CDR1 MDHEN, CDR2 SYDVKM. This CDR3 comprises 14 residues. With 5 bases removed from V and 5 bases from J, the gap between germline ends came to 14 bases. The CDR3 nucleotides read TGTGCCAGCAGTCCTTTCAGGGGGGTAGATACGCAGTATTTT. Its protein is CASSPFRGVDTQYF. The full variable domain, in which reference TRBV28 and TRBJ2-3 provide the parts outside the CDR3, is DVKVTQSSRYLVKRTGEKVFLECVQDMDHENMFWYRQDPGLGLRLIYFSYDVKMKEKGDIPEGYSVSREKKERFSLILESASTNQTSMYLCASSPFRGVDTQYFGPGTRLTVL.

The V gene is TRBV30, the J gene TRBJ1-4; D is undetermined. The length of the CDR3 is 13 residues. V dropped 6 bases and J dropped 0 bases, with 8 bases sitting between them. Germline CDR1 is GTSNPN and CDR2 is SVGIG (reference sequence). CDR3 in amino acids: CACTGSTNEKLFF. The CDR3 region has the DNA TGTGCCTGCACGGGATCAACTAATGAAAAACTGTTTTTT. The entire variable domain, with the rest obtained from reference TRBV30 and TRBJ1-4, is as follows: SQTIHQWPATLVQPVGSPLSLECTVEGTSNPNLYWYRQAAGRGLQLLFYSVGIGQISSEVPQNLSASRPQDRQFILSSKKLLLSDSGFYLCACTGSTNEKLFFGSGTQLSVL.

This clone was seen a few times. The junction shows a germline mismatch at one end, possibly a read error. J is TRBJ1-1 and V is TRBV5-5; 9 bases line up with TRBD1. Germline CDR1 SGHKS, CDR2 YYEKEE (reference sequence). There are 11 residues in the CDR3. The CDR3 coding sequence is TGTGCCAGCAGCCCTGGGACAGGGTGGATCTTT. Its translation: CASSPGTGWIF.

This chain links TRBV7-9 with TRBJ1-1; possibly TRBD1 for D (6 bases). Deletions cut 5 bases from V and 5 bases from J, with 15 bases between. Germline V gives CDR1 SEHNR, CDR2 FQNEAQ (reference sequence). There are 14 residues in the CDR3. The CDR3 region is CASSQAGGQTEAFF. The CDR3 DNA sequence: TGTGCCAGCAGCCAGGCGGGGGGGCAGACTGAAGCTTTCTTT.

The chain is built from TRBV11-1 and TRBJ2-3; no clear D. In germline, CDR1 is SGHAT, CDR2 FQDESV (reference sequence). This CDR3 has 16 amino acids. The V and J ends lost 1 base and 2 bases respectively, with 13 bases between them. This chain's CDR3 is CASSLGNYYHTDTQYF. The CDR3 DNA sequence: TGTGCCAGCAGCTTAGGAAACTACTACCACACAGATACGCAGTATTTT.

This chain uses TRBV7-6 with TRBJ2-2; tentative D call: TRBD1 (6 bases). Germline V gene lookup returns CDR1 SGHVS and CDR2 FNYEAQ. Trimming stripped 5 bases from V and 3 bases from J, with 19 bases between. This CDR3 has 17 residues. CDR3 bases: TGTGCCAGCAGCGAATCTCGAGGGACACTTTACACCGGGGAGCTGTTTTTT. This encodes CASSESRGTLYTGELFF.

The chain recombines TRBV19 with TRBJ2-2; D call uncertain. V was pared by 8 bases and J by 5 bases, with 6 bases between. Looked up from germline, CDR1 is LNHDA and CDR2 is SQIVND (reference sequence). This CDR3 is built from 11 residues. CDR3 in DNA: TGTGCCAGTGGGCTAACCGGGGAGCTGTTTTTT. Protein: CASGLTGELFF.

The V call is TRBV19, the J call TRBJ2-2, with D uncertain. The CDR3 is 15 amino acids. Trimming removed 5 bases from V and 2 bases from J, with 12 bases in between. Germline CDR1 is LNHDA and CDR2 is SQIVND (reference sequence). CDR3 loop: CASSVGNTNTGELFF. The CDR3 DNA sequence: TGTGCCAGTAGTGTAGGTAACACAAACACCGGGGAGCTGTTTTTT.

This sequence joins TRBV5-1 and TRBJ1-6, with D tentatively TRBD1 (5 bases). The CDR3 is made up of 22 amino acids. Germline V lookup: CDR1 SGHRS, CDR2 YFSETQ. V lost 4 bases and J 4 bases, leaving 33 bases between the germline ends. CDR3 region: CASSLIRGGTGGIANYNSPLHF. Here the CDR3 DNA reads TGCGCCAGCAGCCTGATAAGAGGTGGGACCGGGGGAATAGCAAATTATAATTCACCCCTCCACTTT.